The 14 T cell receptor beta chains in this list originate from one sample, sequenced in a study of control samples from healthy donors and cancer patients. The protocol was immunoSEQ multiplex PCR, while the TCRdb copy is restricted to in-frame clones and leaves out a portion. The data show some 65,000 clones, about 80% seen once. Sequencing was done on a sample of PBMCs. Receptor source: a woman aged 45 to 65 with lung cancer.

The genes are TRBV25-1 and TRBJ2-7; D might be TRBD2 (5 bases). This CDR3 contains 11 residues. CDR1 and CDR2 (germline): MGHDK, SYGVNS. Deletions cut 4 bases from V and 4 bases from J, with 5 bases between. The CDR3 region is CASSGGYEQYF. CDR3 DNA: TGTGCCAGCAGTGGCGGGTACGAGCAGTACTTC.

CDR3 nucleotides: TGTGCCAGCAGTGGTAGCGGGGGCGGGCGAGAGACCCAGTACTTC. This translates into CASSGSGGGRETQYF. V gene TRBV2 combines with J gene TRBJ2-5; TRBD2 aligns across 9 bases. Germline CDR1 reads SNHLY; CDR2 reads FYNNEI. V gave up 4 bases and J gave up 4 bases; unmatched junction bases: 7. The CDR3 is 15 amino acids.

This clone was detected only a few times. The chain employs TRBV9 and TRBJ2-1, with D perhaps given as TRBD1 or TRBD2 (5 bases each). The germline V and J ends were trimmed by 4 bases and 3 bases, with 14 bases remaining between them. Germline CDR1 is SGDLS and CDR2 is YYNGEE. The CDR3 is 15 residues long. CDR3 residues: CASSYRDLHYNEQFF. The DNA of the CDR3 is TGTGCCAGCAGCTACCGGGACCTCCACTACAATGAGCAGTTCTTC.

Regarding this clone: This specimen includes other DNA sequences encoding the same CDR3. CDR3 in amino acids: CASSQDQGADAYNEQFF. As DNA, the CDR3 is TGTGCCAGCAGCCAAGATCAAGGGGCCGACGCCTACAATGAGCAGTTCTTC. The chain employs TRBV4-2 and TRBJ2-1; tentatively, D is TRBD1 (5 bases). V was trimmed by 0 bases and J by 2 bases, leaving 14 bases between them. CDR1 LGHNA and CDR2 YNFKEQ come from the germline V gene. This CDR3 has 17 residues.

The V call is TRBV19, the J call TRBJ1-5, with 8 bases aligning to TRBD1. CDR3 size: 15 residues. CDR1 LNHDA and CDR2 SQIVND come from the germline V gene (reference sequence). V gave up 7 bases and J gave up 1 base; unmatched junction bases: 6. CDR3 DNA sequence: TGTGCCAGTACCAAGCAGGGGGCGAGCAATCAGCCCCAGCATTTT. This codes for CASTKQGASNQPQHF.

This clone appeared a single time. The chain recombines TRBV15 with TRBJ2-3, with a tentative D call TRBD2 (5 bases). Germline assignment: CDR1 LNHNV and CDR2 YYDKDF (reference sequence). This CDR3 region has 16 residues. V lost 0 bases and J 1 base, leaving 11 bases between the germline ends. CDR3 nucleotide sequence: TGTGCCACCAGCAGAGATCGGACCGGGGGCACAGATACGCAGTATTTT. Amino acids: CATSRDRTGGTDTQYF.

The chain carries TRBV5-1 and TRBJ2-5; 8 positions match TRBD2. V gave up 0 bases and J gave up 7 bases; unmatched junction bases: 8. The CDR3 covers 15 residues. CDR1 SGHRS and CDR2 YFSETQ come from the germline V gene. In DNA form, the CDR3 reads TGCGCCAGCAGCTTGGCCGGGGGGGGCAAAGGGACCCAGTACTTC. Translated: CASSLAGGGKGTQYF.

The chain is built from TRBV7-9 and TRBJ2-7; D gene ambiguous. Per the germline V gene, CDR1 is SEHNR and CDR2 is FQNEAQ (reference sequence). This CDR3 contains 12 residues. V was shortened by 2 bases and J by 1 base, with 3 bases between the two germline ends. This CDR3 reads CASSLSSYEQYF. The CDR3 nucleotides read TGTGCCAGCAGCTTAAGTTCCTACGAGCAGTACTTC.

The J gene is TRBJ1-2, the V gene TRBV19, with D possibly being TRBD1 (5 bases). Germline V gives CDR1 LNHDA, CDR2 SQIVND (reference sequence). Between the trimmed V and J ends, which lost 3 bases and 4 bases, there was a span of 9 bases. This CDR3 is 13 amino acids long. This chain's CDR3 is CASSISGSYGYTF. Written as DNA, the CDR3 is TGTGCCAGTAGTATTTCAGGGTCCTATGGCTACACCTTC.

The chain recombines TRBV2 with TRBJ1-4; 8 nucleotides agree with TRBD1. Germline V gene lookup returns CDR1 SNHLY and CDR2 FYNNEI. V was clipped by 5 bases and J by 0 bases; unmatched bases: 5. The CDR3 covers 16 residues. CDR3 amino acids: CASSSDRVSTNEKLFF. The CDR3 DNA is TGTGCCAGCAGTTCGGACAGGGTATCAACTAATGAAAAACTGTTTTTT.

The chain joins TRBV6-2 or TRBV6-3 to TRBJ2-7, with a possible D match to TRBD2 (7 bases). V was pared by 0 bases and J by 0 bases, with 15 bases between. In germline, CDR1 is MNHEY, CDR2 SVGEGT. CDR3 length: 17 residues. Written as DNA, the CDR3 is TGTGCCAGCAGTTACTCGACGCGGGGGCTTTTCTCCTACGAGCAGTACTTC. Translated: CASSYSTRGLFSYEQYF.

The chain recombines TRBV4-1 with TRBJ2-1; D is unclear. Germline lookup yields CDR1 MGHRA and CDR2 YSYEKL. Trimming left V 1 base short and J 1 base short, with 14 bases between. This CDR3 comprises 17 residues. CDR3 loop: CASSQVDMGLSYNEQFF. As DNA, the CDR3 is TGCGCCAGCAGCCAAGTCGACATGGGATTATCCTACAATGAGCAGTTCTTC.

This chain uses TRBV29-1 with TRBJ2-1; the match to TRBD2 covers 10 bases. V was clipped by 4 bases and J by 4 bases; unmatched bases: 7. The germline gives CDR1 SQVTM, CDR2 ANQGSEA. This CDR3 has 15 amino acids. The CDR3 nucleotides are TGCAGCGTTGGGACTAGCGGTACTACGTACAATGAGCAGTTCTTC. It specifies CSVGTSGTTYNEQFF.

The chain carries TRBV7-3 and TRBJ2-3; 9 bases map to TRBD2. The CDR3 totals 15 residues. The V segment lost 6 bases and the J segment 2 bases; nucleotides outside the gene matches: 6. The germline V gene encodes CDR1 SGHTA and CDR2 FQGTGA. The CDR3 region has the DNA TGTGCCAGCAGTTCCAGCGGGGGGCACACAGATACGCAGTATTTT. Translation gives CASSSSGGHTDTQYF.